One sample yielded the 22 T cell receptor beta chains listed below, sequenced in a study of shared clonotypes between healthy human individuals (dated by TCRdb to 2018 to 2021). The receptor library was made with the immunoSEQ multiplex PCR assay. TCRdb holds this immuneACCESS table with in-frame rearrangements only. Some clones are missing; in checked studies, unresolved V genes explain under half, and the rest has no known cause. This sample gives millions of clones in total; roughly 92% of them show up just once. The ten top clones hold under 0.15% of the sample. Sequenced input: naive CD4+ T cells sorted from blood. The meaning of the sample's cell subset or site label: CD45RA+ positively selected. All receptors come from a man between 18 and 29 years old in good health.

DNA of the CDR3: TGTGCCAGCAGCCAAAAGACCAACGGGGACGGAAACACCATATATTTT. Encoded protein: CASSQKTNGDGNTIYF. The V and J genes are TRBV5-4 and TRBJ1-3, with D tentatively TRBD1 (5 bases). Germline V gene data show CDR1 as SGHNT and CDR2 as YYREEE (reference sequence). The V end lost 4 bases, the J end lost 4 bases, and 18 bases lay between the germline ends. CDR3 length: 16 residues.

V usage is TRBV4-1 and J usage is TRBJ2-5; TRBD1 might be the D (6 bases). Between the trimmed V and J ends, which lost 1 base and 4 bases, there was a span of 13 bases. The CDR3 consists of 15 residues. The V gene's germline CDR1 is MGHRA and CDR2 YSYEKL. The CDR3 DNA is TGCGCCAGCAGCCAAGTTCCAGGGGTTAGAGAGACCCAGTACTTC. Encoded protein: CASSQVPGVRETQYF.

The V gene is TRBV11-3, the J gene TRBJ2-2, with D unresolved. Germline V gene lookup returns CDR1 SGHNT and CDR2 YENEEA. V was clipped by 4 bases and J by 6 bases, with 9 bases between them. The CDR3 loop spans 13 amino acids. The CDR3 loop is CASSSVHAGELFF. The DNA of the CDR3 is TGTGCCAGCAGCTCGGTACATGCCGGGGAGCTGTTTTTT.

This rearrangement joins TRBV27 to TRBJ2-2, with unresolved D. From germline, CDR1 is MNHEY and CDR2 SMNVEV (reference sequence). The CDR3 has 12 residues. Trimming left V 0 bases short and J 6 bases short, with 2 bases between. CDR3 region: CASSLSAGELFF. The DNA of the CDR3 is TGTGCCAGCAGTTTATCGGCCGGGGAGCTGTTTTTT.

V gene TRBV4-1 combines with J gene TRBJ1-4; weak D call: TRBD1 (6 bases). Germline V gene data show CDR1 as MGHRA and CDR2 as YSYEKL. There are 15 residues in the CDR3. V lost 4 bases to trimming and J lost 8 bases, with 17 bases between them. The CDR3 bases are TGCGCCAGCAGCCCCCCGACAGGAGCCAAGGAAAAACTGTTTTTT. It translates to CASSPPTGAKEKLFF.

The sample holds a few counts of this clone. The chain employs TRBV7-9 and TRBJ2-2; TRBD1 matches at 8 bases. The CDR3 is 15 residues long. With V trimmed by 2 bases and J by 5 bases, 4 bases remained unmatched. CDR1 is SEHNR and CDR2 is FQNEAQ in the germline V gene (reference sequence). CDR3 region: CASSLRTGLTGELFF. The DNA of the CDR3 is TGTGCCAGCAGCTTACGGACAGGGTTGACCGGGGAGCTGTTTTTT.

In its sample, this clone was seen a few times. The rearrangement links TRBV18 to TRBJ2-2; 7 bases are shared with TRBD2. Germline V gene lookup returns CDR1 KGHSH and CDR2 LQKENI. Trimming took 3 bases from V and 2 from J; bases not matched to a gene: 3. The CDR3 has 15 residues. The CDR3 loop is CASSPGDYNTGELFF. In nucleotides, the CDR3 is TGTGCCAGCTCACCGGGGGACTACAACACCGGGGAGCTGTTTTTT.

The CDR3 DNA reads TGTGCCAGCAGTAAAGACCGAGGGGAGCGCTACGAGCAGTACTTC. Translating it yields CASSKDRGERYEQYF. The V call is TRBV7-2, the J call TRBJ2-7; D might be TRBD1 or TRBD2, each matching 5 bases. Germline lookup yields CDR1 SGHTA and CDR2 FQGNSA. The CDR3 has 15 amino acids. V was shortened by 6 bases and J by 3 bases, with 18 bases between the two germline ends.

This clone was counted a single time. The chain combines TRBV30 with TRBJ2-1; either TRBD1 or TRBD2 may fit D (5 bases each). V shed 0 bases and J shed 9 bases, with 15 bases lying between them. This CDR3 contains 14 residues. Germline CDR1 GTSNPN, CDR2 SVGIG (reference sequence). CDR3 protein: CAWSVLLGGREQFF. Here the CDR3 DNA reads TGTGCCTGGAGTGTACTTCTTGGGGGACGTGAGCAGTTCTTC.

The chain has TRBV6-1 and TRBJ1-4; unclear D gene. There are 13 residues in the CDR3. V was cut by 4 bases and J by 0 bases, with 3 bases left in between. Looked up from germline, CDR1 is MNHNS and CDR2 is SASEGT. The CDR3 is CASSASTNEKLFF. As DNA, the CDR3 is TGTGCCAGCAGTGCGTCAACTAATGAAAAACTGTTTTTT.

The V call is TRBV5-1, the J call TRBJ2-1; 9 positions agree with TRBD1. This CDR3 contains 14 residues. In germline, CDR1 is SGHRS, CDR2 YFSETQ. Trimming took 3 bases from V and 3 from J; bases not matched to a gene: 1. The CDR3 spells CASSWGQGYNEQFF. The CDR3 DNA is TGCGCCAGCAGCTGGGGACAGGGCTACAATGAGCAGTTCTTC.

The chain has TRBV5-5 and TRBJ2-1; D ambiguous. Germline lookup yields CDR1 SGHKS and CDR2 YYEKEE (reference sequence). The CDR3 sequence is 14 residues long. V lost 2 bases and J 12 bases, leaving 18 bases between the germline ends. The CDR3 coding sequence is TGTGCCAGCAGCTTATCGGGTCCTAGAGAAGGGCAGTTCTTC. This translates into CASSLSGPREGQFF.

V is TRBV5-6 and J is TRBJ2-3, with D tentatively TRBD2 (6 bases). Trimming took off 0 bases at V and 3 bases at J, with 11 bases between the two ends. This CDR3 region has 15 residues. Germline values: CDR1 SGHDT, CDR2 YYEEEE. Here the CDR3 DNA reads TGTGCCAGCAGCTTGGAACGGCGGGGAACAGATACGCAGTATTTT. It yields the protein CASSLERRGTDTQYF. Variable domain in full (rest from reference TRBV5-6 and TRBJ2-3): DAGVTQSPTHLIKTRGQQVTLRCSPKSGHDTVSWYQQALGQGPQFIFQYYEEEERQRGNFPDRFSGHQFPNYSSELNVNALLLGDSALYLCASSLERRGTDTQYFGPGTRLTVL.

The chain carries TRBV18 and TRBJ2-1; TRBD1 agrees at 8 bases. Germline CDR1 and CDR2: KGHSH and LQKENI. The junction had 9 bases not matched to a gene; V was cut back by 5 bases and J by 0 bases. CDR3 length equals 17 residues. The CDR3 nucleotides read TGTGCCAGCTCATTAGTAACAGGGGGGAGCTCCTACAATGAGCAGTTCTTC. It specifies CASSLVTGGSSYNEQFF.

This clone was seen a few times. The chain has TRBV28 and TRBJ1-1; D is unresolved. Germline CDR1 reads MDHEN; CDR2 reads SYDVKM. V was shortened by 6 bases and J by 0 bases, with 14 bases between the two germline ends. This CDR3 has 15 residues. CDR3: CASSLGGLLNTEAFF. The CDR3 DNA sequence: TGTGCCAGCAGCTTGGGAGGACTTCTGAACACTGAAGCTTTCTTT.

The V gene is TRBV9, the J gene TRBJ1-3; the D gene is possibly TRBD1 (6 bases). The V and J ends lost 2 bases and 1 base respectively, with 13 bases between them. The germline CDR1 and CDR2 sequences are SGDLS and YYNGEE. The CDR3 runs to 16 residues. The CDR3 DNA is TGTGCCAGCAGCGTCGGAGGGGGAATGTCTGGAAACACCATATATTTT. It encodes CASSVGGGMSGNTIYF.

The chain employs TRBV6-6 and TRBJ2-3; no definite D call. The length of the CDR3 is 16 residues. The germline V gene has CDR1 MNHNY and CDR2 SVGAGI (reference sequence). The V and J ends lost 2 bases and 1 base respectively, with 13 bases between them. CDR3 DNA sequence: TGTGCCAGCAGTTACCGACTCCCGACTGGCACAGATACGCAGTATTTT. It is translated as CASSYRLPTGTDTQYF.

The chain uses TRBV30 and TRBJ2-5, with a possible D match to TRBD2 (5 bases). The J call may not be correct, given that the DNA end is closer to TRBJ2-7. CDR1 and CDR2 (germline): GTSNPN, SVGIG (reference sequence). The CDR3 is 11 amino acids. CDR3 sequence (DNA): TGTGCCTGGCGGGGTACCTACGAGCAGTACTTC. Translation gives CAWRGTYEQYF.

The chain couples TRBV2 to TRBJ2-7, with D perhaps TRBD2 (5 bases). The ends were cut back, 4 bases at V and 3 bases at J, with 16 bases in the middle. This CDR3 comprises 15 residues. Per the germline V gene, CDR1 is SNHLY and CDR2 is FYNNEI. This chain's CDR3 is CASSGPGVLGYEQYF. CDR3 bases: TGTGCCAGCAGTGGGCCCGGTGTACTAGGCTACGAGCAGTACTTC.

The chain uses TRBV5-1 and TRBJ2-7; D call uncertain. The length of the CDR3 is 17 residues. CDR1 and CDR2 from the germline V gene are SGHRS and YFSETQ. V lost 3 bases and J 3 bases, leaving 22 bases between the germline ends. The CDR3 DNA follows: TGCGCCAGCAGCTCCGGGCTCCAACCTCAAAGTTTCTACGAGCAGTACTTC. Amino acids: CASSSGLQPQSFYEQYF.

The table lists this clone with a count of one. The chain has TRBV4-2 and TRBJ2-1; possibly TRBD2 for D (6 bases). Germline CDR1 is LGHNA and CDR2 is YNFKEQ. V gave up 3 bases and J gave up 7 bases, with 19 bases separating them. The CDR3 sequence is 16 residues long. The CDR3 coding sequence is TGTGCCAGCAGCCAGAACGGGACTTGGGGGTGGAATGAGCAGTTCTTC. It yields the protein CASSQNGTWGWNEQFF.

V usage is TRBV7-9 and J usage is TRBJ2-7; 12 nucleotides match TRBD2. Germline lookup yields CDR1 SEHNR and CDR2 FQNEAQ (reference sequence). The CDR3 consists of 16 residues. V gave up 1 base and J gave up 2 bases; unmatched junction bases: 3. CDR3 sequence (DNA): TGTGCCAGCAGCTTAGGACCTAGCGGGAGGGCCTACGAGCAGTACTTC. This sequence encodes CASSLGPSGRAYEQYF.